This section outlines one T cell receptor (beta chain) sequence together with its context. This clone was picked up a small number of times. Its binding antigen is unknown. Per-base quality was not reported, and no clone a single base away is much larger than it. The time point label, read with the paper, signifies: week 23, last vaccination. Each vaccine dose was 300 ug of a 20-mer mutant IDH1 peptide in Montanide, given subcutaneously with topical imiquimod. Donors had newly diagnosed WHO grade 3 or 4 IDH1-mutant astrocytomas with loss of nuclear ATRX. The samples were drawn from NOA16, a multicentre, single-arm, open-label phase I trial in Germany that tested a mutant IDH1 peptide vaccine in humans for the first time. Genomic DNA for TCRB sequencing was extracted from EDTA blood using the DNeasy Blood and Tissue Kit. This sample was included in a study of a mutant IDH1 vaccine in newly diagnosed glioma (dated by TCRdb to about 2021). Study-wide context: Patients were given eight vaccinations, in weeks 1, 3, 5, 7, 11, 15, 19 and 23, which matched visits V03 through V10. Vaccination was initiated 4-6 weeks after radiotherapy alone, or concurrently with temozolomide cycles in the chemotherapy-containing groups. Prior to enrollment, patients had been given standard therapy consisting of radiotherapy alone, temozolomide alone, or radiochemotherapy with temozolomide, with the combination given to most patients. Peripheral blood was drawn at six visits: V03 (baseline), V05, V07, V10, V12 and V13. The approximately 32 treated patients were 62.5% male and around 38% female, with a mean age of around 40 years. For exploratory analyses, longitudinal TCRB deep sequencing was carried out in approximately 25 treated patients wherever samples were available.

Broad study findings and their caveats: The authors stated that sample limitations prevented analyses of patient blood samples from being reproduced. PBMC samples for TCRB deep sequencing were selected based on availability. Across multiple MHC alleles, vaccine-induced immune responses were seen in more than 90% of patients. Pseudoprogression seemed to be unrelated to changes in the top peripheral T cell clonotypes found by TCRB sequencing.

Trimming takes 4 bases from V and 7 bases from J, and the germline ends sit 10 bases apart. Based on the germline V gene, the CDR1 and CDR2 sequences are SNHLY and FYNNEI. The CDR3 has 12 amino acids, counting the end cysteine and phenylalanine. CDR3 DNA only is kept here, 36 bases in frame from base 1. Library prep was done by the immunoSEQ multiplex PCR assay. The hsTCRB Kit was used according to the manufacturer's protocol to amplify rearranged TCR beta chain sequences. An Illumina MiSeq was used to sequence the TCRB libraries. As for the authors' bioinformatics: The proprietary platform of the kit vendor was used for demultiplexing, trimming and gene mapping. What TCRdb holds here is the immuneACCESS table cut down to in-frame rearrangements. Part of the clones is not present; checked against another copy, under half of the missing clones reflect an unresolved V gene, and the others are unexplained. The DNA gave D and trimming, while V, J and clone size come from that table. The sample table lists 50,000 to 85,000 clones, roughly 84% of them with a count of one. The top ten clones comprise more than 10% of the sample.

The sequence links TRBV2 to TRBJ1-2; the D gene is perhaps TRBD1, on 5 matching bases. The specimen was PBMCs, collected from a glioma patient whose treatment included an IDH1 peptide vaccine. The receptor was derived from a man between 18 and 35 years old with glioma. The CDR3 in this case is CASSVRDRGYTF. The nucleotide sequence is TGTGCCAGCAGTGTGAGGGACCGTGGCTACACCTTC.